The 30 T cell receptor beta chains below were found in one sample sequenced in a study of blood T cell repertoires in COVID-19. Assay: immunoSEQ multiplex PCR; the TCRdb copy retains only in-frame clones and omits some. The table shows over 200,000 clones, with around 90% occurring only once. The material sequenced was peripheral blood. The receptors shown here come from a man in his thirties or forties with COVID-19, enrolled during active disease.

The chain employs TRBV5-1 and TRBJ1-1; 7 bases fit TRBD1. The germline V gene encodes CDR1 SGHRS and CDR2 YFSETQ. The length of the CDR3 is 16 residues. V shed 4 bases, J shed 1 base, and the junction held 10 bases outside the gene matches. The CDR3 DNA reads TGCGCCAGCAGCGAGACAGGGAATTGGGCGAACACTGAAGCTTTCTTT. It codes for CASSETGNWANTEAFF.

V usage is TRBV6-6 and J usage is TRBJ1-4, with TRBD1 identical over 8 bases. Germline assignment: CDR1 MNHNY and CDR2 SVGAGI (reference sequence). The length of the CDR3 is 16 residues. The trim removed 6 bases at V and 7 bases at J, leaving 13 bases unmatched. CDR3 amino acids: CASSRSPPGQAEKLFF. For the CDR3, the DNA is TGTGCCAGCAGCCGATCTCCACCGGGACAGGCTGAAAAACTGTTTTTT.

This chain uses TRBV7-3 with TRBJ2-1; D is perhaps TRBD1 (6 bases). The V gene's germline CDR1 is SGHTA and CDR2 FQGTGA. V was cut by 9 bases and J by 6 bases, with 12 bases left in between. The CDR3 contains 12 residues. The CDR3 DNA sequence: TGTGCCAGTAGTAAACAGGGCAATGAGCAGTTCTTC. This encodes CASSKQGNEQFF. The variable domain in full, with the rest retrieved from reference TRBV7-3 and TRBJ2-1, is GAGVSQTPSNKVTEKGKYVELRCDPISGHTALYWYRQSLGQGPEFLIYFQGTGAADDSGLPNDRFFAVRPEGSVSTLKIQRTERGDSAVYLCASSKQGNEQFFGPGTRLTVL.

The CDR3 is CAWSVGKGGNTIYF. The DNA of the CDR3 is TGTGCCTGGAGTGTTGGGAAGGGGGGAAACACCATATATTTT. J is TRBJ1-3 and V is TRBV30; D is possibly TRBD1 (5 bases). Germline CDR1 and CDR2: GTSNPN and SVGIG (reference sequence). Trimming stripped 0 bases from V and 4 bases from J, with 10 bases between. CDR3 length equals 14 residues.

V gene TRBV6-5 combines with J gene TRBJ1-5; D gene ambiguous. CDR3 length: 15 residues. Trimming took off 4 bases at V and 1 base at J, with 11 bases between the two ends. From germline, CDR1 is MNHEY and CDR2 SVGAGI. CDR3 in DNA: TGTGCCAGCAGTTTAAGGACTGGGAGCAATCAGCCCCAGCATTTT. It specifies CASSLRTGSNQPQHF.

The chain recombines TRBV6-6 with TRBJ2-5, with 7 nucleotides matching TRBD1. The germline gives CDR1 MNHNY, CDR2 SVGAGI (reference sequence). This CDR3 comprises 12 residues. The V and J ends lost 8 bases and 2 bases, in that order; junction bases with no gene match: 2. CDR3 sequence (DNA): TGTGCCAGCCGGACAGGACAAGAGACCCAGTACTTC. Translated, it gives CASRTGQETQYF.

The chain recombines TRBV15 with TRBJ1-1; 7 bases align to TRBD1. Per germline, CDR1 LNHNV and CDR2 YYDKDF (reference sequence). The CDR3 is made up of 15 amino acids. With V trimmed by 0 bases and J by 6 bases, 7 bases remained unmatched. The CDR3 here is CATSRDIAGTAEAFF. CDR3 DNA sequence: TGTGCCACCAGCAGAGATATCGCCGGGACAGCTGAAGCTTTCTTT.

The rearrangement uses TRBV11-2 and TRBJ2-7, with 10 bases lining up with TRBD1. The germline V gene encodes CDR1 SGHAT and CDR2 FQNNGV. V shed 5 bases and J 5 bases; nucleotides not matched to a gene: 9. The CDR3 sequence is 15 residues long. In DNA form, the CDR3 reads TGTGCCAGCAGCCGGGACGACAGGGGGCGCGACGAGCAGTACTTC. Its protein is CASSRDDRGRDEQYF.

This chain uses TRBV6-5 with TRBJ1-2; 7 nucleotides line up with TRBD1. V gave up 6 bases and J gave up 4 bases; unmatched junction bases: 5. The CDR3 has 13 amino acids. CDR1 is MNHEY and CDR2 is SVGAGI in the germline V gene. The CDR3 nucleotides are TGTGCCAGCAGAACCGGGACAGCCTATGGCTACACCTTC. It codes for CASRTGTAYGYTF.

The chain couples TRBV3-1 (or the pseudogene TRBV3-2) to TRBJ1-1; no clear D gene. This CDR3 spans 12 amino acids. The V gene's germline CDR1 is LGHDT and CDR2 YNNKEL (reference sequence). Deletions cut 4 bases from V and 3 bases from J, with 6 bases between. For the CDR3, the DNA is TGTGCCAGCAGCCGAGGAGACACTGAAGCTTTCTTT. It yields the protein CASSRGDTEAFF.

The V call is TRBV28, the J call TRBJ1-5, with D perhaps TRBD1 (5 bases). CDR1 MDHEN and CDR2 SYDVKM come from the germline V gene. This CDR3 has 15 amino acids. The V end was cut by 2 bases, the J end by 5 bases, with 13 bases between. This CDR3 is CASSLMGGFDQPQHF. CDR3 sequence (DNA): TGTGCCAGCAGTTTAATGGGGGGATTCGATCAGCCCCAGCATTTT.

This chain uses TRBV5-1 with TRBJ1-3; 8 bases agree with TRBD1. CDR1 and CDR2 (germline): SGHRS, YFSETQ. The CDR3 is made up of 16 amino acids. V was clipped by 4 bases and J by 4 bases; unmatched bases: 10. CDR3 DNA: TGCGCCAGCAGCCCCGACGTCAGGGGGCAAGGAAACACCATATATTTT. Protein sequence: CASSPDVRGQGNTIYF.

The chain uses TRBV7-7 and TRBJ2-2, with 9 positions matching TRBD2. CDR1 and CDR2 from the germline V gene are SSHAT and FNYEAQ (reference sequence). V was clipped by 2 bases and J by 4 bases; unmatched bases: 5. The CDR3 covers 16 residues. The CDR3 loop reads CASSLIAGDPTGELFF. In nucleotides, the CDR3 is TGTGCCAGCAGCTTAATAGCGGGAGACCCCACCGGGGAGCTGTTTTTT.

The V call is TRBV25-1, the J call TRBJ2-7, with 12 bases identical to TRBD1. The CDR3 sequence is 16 residues long. J lost 6 bases, V lost 2 bases, and 8 bases had no gene match. Per germline, CDR1 MGHDK and CDR2 SYGVNS. CDR3 sequence reads: CASSEGTGTGGLEQYF. Written as DNA, the CDR3 is TGTGCCAGCAGTGAAGGGACCGGGACAGGGGGCCTCGAGCAGTACTTC.

DNA of the CDR3: TGTGCCAGCAGGGCGGACAGTCGTAATGGCTACACCTTC. It yields the protein CASRADSRNGYTF. The chain joins TRBV7-2 to TRBJ1-2; D may be TRBD1 (6 bases). V was cut by 6 bases and J by 6 bases, with 14 bases left in between. The CDR3 consists of 13 residues. Germline V gene data show CDR1 as SGHTA and CDR2 as FQGNSA.

The gene calls are TRBV7-2 and TRBJ1-1; D gene ambiguous. V was pared by 1 base and J by 11 bases, with 14 bases between. CDR1 is SGHTA, CDR2 FQGNSA, per germline. CDR3 length: 13 residues. For the CDR3, the DNA is TGTGCCAGCAGCTTAGTCAGTGGCGAGGGCGCTTTCTTT. Its translation: CASSLVSGEGAFF.

The chain combines TRBV7-3 with TRBJ2-3; D possibly corresponds to TRBD2 (7 bases). The V end lost 4 bases, the J end lost 2 bases, and 13 bases lay between the germline ends. The CDR3 spans 15 residues. CDR1 SGHTA and CDR2 FQGTGA come from the germline V gene. DNA for the CDR3: TGTGCCAGCAGCTCGGGGGGACACTCCACAGATACGCAGTATTTT. It specifies CASSSGGHSTDTQYF.

This sequence joins TRBV9 and TRBJ2-5; 7 nucleotides line up with TRBD1. Per the germline V gene, CDR1 is SGDLS and CDR2 is YYNGEE. The CDR3 contains 16 residues. V lost 4 bases to trimming and J lost 2 bases; unmatched junction nucleotides: 11. The CDR3 region has the DNA TGTGCCAGCAGCCCCCGACAGGGATGGCGGCAAGAGACCCAGTACTTC. Its translation: CASSPRQGWRQETQYF. Full variable domain (remainder filled in from reference TRBV9 and TRBJ2-5): DSGVTQTPKHLITATGQRVTLRCSPRSGDLSVYWYQQSLDQGLQFLIQYYNGEERAKGNILERFSAQQFPDLHSELNLSSLELGDSALYFCASSPRQGWRQETQYFGPGTRLLVL.

This clone was picked up a small number of times. J is TRBJ1-1 and V is TRBV27, with 7 bases matching TRBD1. CDR3 length: 16 amino acids. V lost 4 bases, J lost 0 bases, and 8 bases stayed unmatched. The germline gives CDR1 MNHEY, CDR2 SMNVEV (reference sequence). The CDR3 coding sequence is TGTGCCAGCAGTTGGGGACAGCATAGGATGAACACTGAAGCTTTCTTT. Its protein product is CASSWGQHRMNTEAFF.

The chain has TRBV27 and TRBJ2-3; 11 bases are a match to TRBD2. Germline trimming cut 5 bases from V and 5 bases from J; bases unmatched to any gene: 9. The CDR3 sequence is 16 residues long. Germline V gene lookup returns CDR1 MNHEY and CDR2 SMNVEV (reference sequence). CDR3 loop: CASSPRGSGRGDTQYF. CDR3 nucleotides: TGTGCCAGCAGTCCCCGAGGTAGCGGGAGGGGAGATACGCAGTATTTT.

This chain joins TRBV4-2 and TRBJ2-4; D unclear. V shed 1 base and J shed 1 base, with 17 bases lying between them. There are 18 residues in the CDR3. In germline, CDR1 is LGHNA, CDR2 YNFKEQ. CDR3 coding DNA: TGTGCCAGCAGCCAAGTTGCTTTGTTGATCGAGGCCAAAAACATTCAGTACTTC. Translating gives CASSQVALLIEAKNIQYF.

The CDR3 loop reads CASSLDGATQEKLFF. The CDR3 DNA reads TGTGCCAGCTCTCTAGATGGGGCGACTCAAGAAAAACTGTTTTTT. This sequence joins TRBV18 and TRBJ1-4; possibly TRBD1 for D (5 bases). The CDR3 covers 15 residues. The germline gives CDR1 KGHSH, CDR2 LQKENI. V was trimmed by 6 bases and J by 8 bases, leaving 19 bases between them.

V usage is TRBV25-1 and J usage is TRBJ2-1, with 8 bases aligning to TRBD2. The J segment lost 5 bases and the V segment lost 1 base, leaving 7 bases of the junction unmatched. The CDR3 totals 16 residues. From germline, CDR1 is MGHDK and CDR2 SYGVNS. CDR3 DNA: TGTGCCAGCAGTGAATGGGGCGGGGGGCGAAACAATGAGCAGTTCTTC. This codes for CASSEWGGGRNNEQFF. The variable domain in full, with the rest retrieved from reference TRBV25-1 and TRBJ2-1, is EADIYQTPRYLVIGTGKKITLECSQTMGHDKMYWYQQDPGMELHLIHYSYGVNSTEKGDLSSESTVSRIRTEHFPLTLESARPSHTSQYLCASSEWGGGRNNEQFFGPGTRLTVL.

The V gene is TRBV11-2, the J gene TRBJ2-7; 8 positions agree with TRBD1. The V and J ends lost 7 bases and 2 bases, in that order; junction bases with no gene match: 13. Germline V lookup: CDR1 SGHAT, CDR2 FQNNGV. This CDR3 has 16 residues. The CDR3 is CASTGPRGLLTYEQYF. CDR3 DNA sequence: TGTGCCAGCACTGGTCCCAGGGGGCTTCTAACCTACGAGCAGTACTTC.

The chain employs TRBV15 and TRBJ2-2, with 10 nucleotides matching TRBD2. V trimming: 0 bases; J trimming: 7 bases; junction bases outside the gene matches: 8. There are 17 residues in the CDR3. Germline CDR1 and CDR2: LNHNV and YYDKDF (reference sequence). The CDR3 nucleotides read TGTGCCACCAGCAGAGATCGGCTAGCGGGAGTCCGCGGGGAGCTGTTTTTT. Its protein is CATSRDRLAGVRGELFF.

The V call is TRBV11-2, the J call TRBJ2-7; D is ambiguous. The CDR3 runs 11 residues. V was trimmed by 5 bases and J by 4 bases, leaving 6 bases between them. Germline CDR1 SGHAT, CDR2 FQNNGV. CDR3 region: CASSPNYEQYF. The CDR3 nucleotides read TGTGCCAGCAGCCCAAATTACGAGCAGTACTTC.

The V call is TRBV28, the J call TRBJ1-5, with 9 bases identical to TRBD1. Germline V gene sequence: CDR1 MDHEN, CDR2 SYDVKM. The CDR3 length is 15 residues. V was clipped by 4 bases and J by 6 bases; unmatched bases: 7. CDR3 sequence: CASSSWTGVGQPQHF. The DNA of the CDR3 is TGTGCCAGCAGTTCTTGGACAGGGGTGGGTCAGCCCCAGCATTTT.

In this sample, this clone turned up a few times. The gene calls are TRBV4-2 and TRBJ2-2; D remains ambiguous. Trimming took 1 base from V and 8 from J, leaving 8 bases between them. The CDR3 spans 13 residues. Germline CDR1 and CDR2: LGHNA and YNFKEQ. The CDR3 nucleotides are TGTGCCAGCAGCCAAGCCTCCGGGGGGGAGCTGTTTTTT. Protein product: CASSQASGGELFF.

This clone turned up a few times. V and J are TRBV6-2 or TRBV6-3 and TRBJ1-1; D is ambiguous. Germline CDR1 and CDR2: MNHEY and SVGEGT. The germline V and J ends were trimmed by 2 bases and 1 base, with 5 bases remaining between them. The CDR3 is made up of 13 amino acids. This chain's CDR3 is CASSYPENTEAFF. The CDR3 DNA reads as TGTGCCAGCAGTTACCCAGAGAACACTGAAGCTTTCTTT.

The chain is built from TRBV28 and TRBJ1-1, with D maybe TRBD1 (5 bases). CDR1 is MDHEN, CDR2 SYDVKM, per germline. The length of the CDR3 is 15 residues. V shed 2 bases and J shed 1 base, with 11 bases lying between them. CDR3 in DNA: TGTGCCAGCAGTTTAGGGGGGATAGGGAACACTGAAGCTTTCTTT. This translates into CASSLGGIGNTEAFF.